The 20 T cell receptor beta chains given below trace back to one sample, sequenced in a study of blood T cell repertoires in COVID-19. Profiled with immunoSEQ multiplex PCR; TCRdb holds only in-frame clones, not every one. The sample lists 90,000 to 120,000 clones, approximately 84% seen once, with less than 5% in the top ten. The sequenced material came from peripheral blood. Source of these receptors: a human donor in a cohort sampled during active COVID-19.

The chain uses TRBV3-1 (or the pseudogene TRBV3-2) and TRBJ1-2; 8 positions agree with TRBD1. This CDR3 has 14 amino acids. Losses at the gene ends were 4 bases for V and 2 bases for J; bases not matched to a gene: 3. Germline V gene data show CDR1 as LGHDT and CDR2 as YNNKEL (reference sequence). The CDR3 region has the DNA TGTGCCAGCAGCCTCAACAGGGGGAACTATGGCTACACCTTC. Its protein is CASSLNRGNYGYTF.

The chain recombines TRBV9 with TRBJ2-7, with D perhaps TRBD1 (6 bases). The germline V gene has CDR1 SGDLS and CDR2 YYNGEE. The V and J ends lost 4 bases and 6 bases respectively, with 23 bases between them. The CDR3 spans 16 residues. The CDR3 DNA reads TGTGCCAGCAGCCCCGGTACGACAGGCCCTAGGGGCGAGCAGTACTTC. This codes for CASSPGTTGPRGEQYF.

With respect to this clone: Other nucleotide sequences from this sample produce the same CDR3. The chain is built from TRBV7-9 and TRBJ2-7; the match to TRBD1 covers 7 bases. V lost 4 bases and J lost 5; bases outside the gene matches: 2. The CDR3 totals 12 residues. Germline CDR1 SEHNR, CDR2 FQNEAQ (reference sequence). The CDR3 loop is CASSSQGDEQYV. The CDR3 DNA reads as TGTGCCAGCAGCTCTCAGGGGGACGAGCAGTACGTC.

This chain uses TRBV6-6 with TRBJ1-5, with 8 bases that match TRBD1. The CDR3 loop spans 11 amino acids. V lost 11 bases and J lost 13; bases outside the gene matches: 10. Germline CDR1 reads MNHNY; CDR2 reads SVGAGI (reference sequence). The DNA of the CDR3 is TGTGCCTCAGGGACAGGCCTTCCGCAGCATTTT. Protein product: CASGTGLPQHF.

This CDR3 is CASSPGLAVGEQFF. CDR3 sequence (DNA): TGTGCCAGCAGCCCGGGACTAGCGGTTGGTGAGCAGTTCTTC. The chain couples TRBV27 to TRBJ2-1, with 11 positions matching TRBD2. Trimming cost V 6 bases and J 9 bases; bases outside gene matches: 7. CDR3 length equals 14 residues. CDR1 MNHEY and CDR2 SMNVEV come from the germline V gene (reference sequence).

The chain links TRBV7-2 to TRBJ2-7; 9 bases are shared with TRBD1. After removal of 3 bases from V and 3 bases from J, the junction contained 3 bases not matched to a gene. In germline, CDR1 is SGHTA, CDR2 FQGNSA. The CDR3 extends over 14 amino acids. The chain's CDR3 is CASSLGQGNYEQYF. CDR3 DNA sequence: TGTGCCAGCAGCTTGGGACAGGGTAACTACGAGCAGTACTTC.

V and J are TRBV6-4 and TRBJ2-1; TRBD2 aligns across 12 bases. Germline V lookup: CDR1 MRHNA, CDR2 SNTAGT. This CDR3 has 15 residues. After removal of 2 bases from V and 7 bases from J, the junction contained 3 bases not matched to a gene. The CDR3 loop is CASSDGLAGGNEQFF. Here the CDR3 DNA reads TGTGCCAGCAGTGACGGGCTAGCGGGGGGGAATGAGCAGTTCTTC.

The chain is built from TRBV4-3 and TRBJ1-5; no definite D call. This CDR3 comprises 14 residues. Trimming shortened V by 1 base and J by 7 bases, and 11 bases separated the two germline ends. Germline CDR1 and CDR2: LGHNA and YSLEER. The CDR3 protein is CASSQGLTNQPQHF. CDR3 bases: TGCGCCAGCAGCCAAGGACTCACAAACCAGCCCCAGCATTTT.

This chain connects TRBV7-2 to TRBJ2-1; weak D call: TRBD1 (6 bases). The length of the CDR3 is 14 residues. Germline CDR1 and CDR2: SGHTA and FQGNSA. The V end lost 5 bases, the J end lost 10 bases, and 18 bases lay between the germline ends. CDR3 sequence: CASSAAGTSGEQFF. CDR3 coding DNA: TGTGCCAGCAGCGCGGCCGGGACATCGGGGGAGCAGTTCTTC. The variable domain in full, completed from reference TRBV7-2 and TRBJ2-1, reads GAGVSQSPSNKVTEKGKDVELRCDPISGHTALYWYRQSLGQGLEFLIYFQGNSAPDKSGLPSDRFSAERTGGSVSTLTIQRTQQEDSAVYLCASSAAGTSGEQFFGPGTRLTVL.

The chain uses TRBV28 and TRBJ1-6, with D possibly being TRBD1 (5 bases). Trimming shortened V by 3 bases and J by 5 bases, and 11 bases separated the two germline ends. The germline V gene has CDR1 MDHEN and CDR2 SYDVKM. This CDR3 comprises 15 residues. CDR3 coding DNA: TGTGCCAGCAGTTTGAGGGGAGGAGATAATTCACCCCTCCACTTT. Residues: CASSLRGGDNSPLHF.

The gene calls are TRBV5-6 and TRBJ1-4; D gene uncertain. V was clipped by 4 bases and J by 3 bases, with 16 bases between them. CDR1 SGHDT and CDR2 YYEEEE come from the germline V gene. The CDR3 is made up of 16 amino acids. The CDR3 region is CASSRRSLQANEKLFF. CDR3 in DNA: TGTGCCAGCAGCCGCCGGTCCCTCCAAGCTAATGAAAAACTGTTTTTT.

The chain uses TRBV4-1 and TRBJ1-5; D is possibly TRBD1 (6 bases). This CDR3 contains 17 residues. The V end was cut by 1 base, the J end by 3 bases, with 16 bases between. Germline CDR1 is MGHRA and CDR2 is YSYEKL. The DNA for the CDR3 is TGCGCCAGCAGCCAAGTCCCCCGGACAGCTAACAATCAGCCCCAGCATTTT. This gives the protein CASSQVPRTANNQPQHF.

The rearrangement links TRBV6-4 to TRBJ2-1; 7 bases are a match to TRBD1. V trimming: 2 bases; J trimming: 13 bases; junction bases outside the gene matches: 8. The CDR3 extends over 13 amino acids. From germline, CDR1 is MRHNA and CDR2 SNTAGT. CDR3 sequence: CASSDRTGGIQFF. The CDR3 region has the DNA TGTGCCAGCAGTGACCGGACAGGTGGGATACAGTTCTTC.

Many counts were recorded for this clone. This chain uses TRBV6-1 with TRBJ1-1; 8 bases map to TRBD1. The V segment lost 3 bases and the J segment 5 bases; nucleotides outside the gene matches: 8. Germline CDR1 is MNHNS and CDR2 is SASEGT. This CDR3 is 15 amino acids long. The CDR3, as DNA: TGTGCCAGCAGTGAGAGCCGACAGGGGAGAACTGAAGCTTTCTTT. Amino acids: CASSESRQGRTEAFF.

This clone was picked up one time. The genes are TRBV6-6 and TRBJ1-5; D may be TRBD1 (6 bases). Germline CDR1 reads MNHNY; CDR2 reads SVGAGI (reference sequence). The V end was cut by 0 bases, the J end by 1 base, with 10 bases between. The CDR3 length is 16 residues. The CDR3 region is CASSYSRGGSNQPQHF. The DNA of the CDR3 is TGTGCCAGCAGTTACTCGAGAGGGGGAAGCAATCAGCCCCAGCATTTT.

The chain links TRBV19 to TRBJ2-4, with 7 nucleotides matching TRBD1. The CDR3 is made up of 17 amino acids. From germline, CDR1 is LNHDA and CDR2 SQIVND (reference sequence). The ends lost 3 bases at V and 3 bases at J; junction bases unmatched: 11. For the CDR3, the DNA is TGTGCCAGTAGTATCCCCTTCACTGACAGGGACAAAAACATTCAGTACTTC. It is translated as CASSIPFTDRDKNIQYF.

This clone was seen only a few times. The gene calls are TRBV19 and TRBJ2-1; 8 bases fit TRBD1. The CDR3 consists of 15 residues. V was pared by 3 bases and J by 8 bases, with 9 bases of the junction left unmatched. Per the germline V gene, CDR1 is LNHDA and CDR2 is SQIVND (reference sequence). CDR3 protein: CASSIQGDRGHEQFF. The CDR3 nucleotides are TGTGCCAGTAGTATTCAGGGTGACAGGGGCCATGAGCAGTTCTTC.

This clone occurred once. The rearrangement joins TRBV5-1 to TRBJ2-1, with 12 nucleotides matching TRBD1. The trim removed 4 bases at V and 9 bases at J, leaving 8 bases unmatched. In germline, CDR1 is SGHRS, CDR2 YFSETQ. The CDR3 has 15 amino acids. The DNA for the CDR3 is TGCGCCAGCAGCCCCGGGGACAGGGGGCTTATTGAGCAGTTCTTC. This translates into CASSPGDRGLIEQFF.

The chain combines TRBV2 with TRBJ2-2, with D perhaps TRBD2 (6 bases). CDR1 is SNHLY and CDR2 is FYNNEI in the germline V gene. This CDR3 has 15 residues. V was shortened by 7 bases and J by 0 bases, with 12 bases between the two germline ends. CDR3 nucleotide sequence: TGTGCCAGCAACCGGAGGGCTTCGAACACCGGGGAGCTGTTTTTT. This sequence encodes CASNRRASNTGELFF.

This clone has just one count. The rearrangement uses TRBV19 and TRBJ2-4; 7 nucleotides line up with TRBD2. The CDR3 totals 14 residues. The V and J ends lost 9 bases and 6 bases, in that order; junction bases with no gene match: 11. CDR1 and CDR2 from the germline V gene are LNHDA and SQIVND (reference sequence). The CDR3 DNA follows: TGTGCCAGCACGGGGCGGGAGATGGGAAACATTCAGTACTTC. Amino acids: CASTGREMGNIQYF.